This TCR beta chain is drawn from a study of early T cells in non-severe SARS-CoV-2 infection (dated by TCRdb to the early 2020s). General notes on the study: TCR sequencing used bulk RNA from unsorted whole blood, so alpha and beta chains could not be paired. Study-level results and caveats: Matching against VDJdb was skewed toward anti-spike CD8 responses, likely underestimated virus-specific expansions, and missed private and CD4 specificities.

This was a case-control study nested in a cohort of healthcare workers in London, UK, who had nasopharyngeal swab PCR tests and blood samples taken every week. Healthcare workers were recruited between 23 and 31 March 2020, during the week of the UK lockdown, and were followed weekly for up to roughly 15 weeks. In the case of this clonotype: Its target antigen remains unknown. No clone much larger than this one lies a single base away; base qualities are absent.

Libraries were constructed by 5' RACE. Sequencing relied on a NextSeq 500. In the TCR library protocol, unique molecular identifiers were attached to individual cDNA molecules to correct for PCR bias and sequencing error. Both TCR alpha and beta chains were sequenced, and tight co-correlation was observed between alpha and beta sequence abundances in each sample. The paper's processing steps were these. Decombinator V4 was used to annotate TCR sequences for V gene, J gene and CDR3. TCRs were defined as expanded if a significant change between any two time points was detected under a Poisson model with p below 0.0001. TCR abundances were normalised to the total number of TCRs sequenced per sample and were expressed as counts per million. TRAV1-2 paired with TRAJ12, TRAJ20 or TRAJ33 defined MAIT TCRs, while TRAV10 paired with TRAJ18 defined iNKT TCRs. A search of VDJdb, accessed on 1 November 2021, was run for TCRs annotated to CMV, EBV and SARS-CoV-2, with TCRs annotated for multiple antigens excluded. TCRdb ran its own pipeline on the public reads, namely fastp trimming at Q25 and MiXCR clone calling, and kept in-frame beta chains. Identical CDR3 proteins give one entry, which carries the most common genes and DNA. The V and J calls come from TCRdb's annotation, not from the publication. In all, the sample holds roughly 75,000 distinct CDR3 sequences, and approximately 16% of those were seen once. In total, the top ten clones hold approximately 2.6% of the sample.

V is trimmed back by 3 bases and J by 0 bases, and the junction contains 2 bases that no gene match accounts for. The CDR3, cysteine through phenylalanine, is 14 amino acids long. CDR3 DNA is the only sequence kept; it has 42 bases, read in frame from the first base. This receptor was identified in an adult who was a healthcare worker with PCR-confirmed SARS-CoV-2 infection or an uninfected control (not recorded which). The chain is encoded by TRBV12-3 or TRBV12-4 joined to TRBJ2-7, and 7 junctional nucleotides match TRBD1. The sequencing input was whole blood. The CDR3 corresponds to CASSFRQGSYEQYF. The nucleotide sequence reads TGTGCCAGCAGTTTTAGACAGGGCTCCTACGAGCAGTACTTC.